One TCR beta chain is described in this entry. The specificity of this receptor is unknown. No base quality values were provided; no much bigger clone lies one nucleotide off. Library preparation used the immunoSEQ multiplex PCR assay. For the multiplex PCR, a mixture combining 60 forward primers for TCR Vbeta segments and 13 reverse primers for TCR Jbeta segments was used. The CDR3 region of rearranged TCR beta genes was amplified from genomic DNA with a multiplex PCR assay. Amplified TCR beta libraries were sequenced as 87-base-pair reads on the Illumina HiSeq System. On the study's bioinformatics: Across the 500 to 850 repertoires, a later analysis counted 78 million or so unique TCR beta chains, roughly 11 million of which were shared by at least two donors. Raw reads were error-corrected and collapsed into unique sequences with a nearest-neighbor algorithm that merged closely related sequences to remove PCR and sequencing errors. Alignment of CDR3 sequences to IMGT reference sequences was used to assign V, D and J gene segments. Each retained sequence needed at least a six-nucleotide match to both a V gene segment and a J gene segment. A rearrangement counted as productive if the CDR3 had no stop codons and remained in frame with V and J, and every other rearrangement counted as non-productive. Following IMGT convention, CDR3 was defined as the stretch from the second conserved V-encoded cysteine up to the conserved J-encoded phenylalanine. The earlier analysis of fewer than 700 of the donors excluded sequences that lacked an unambiguous match to a single V gene segment. An earlier analysis of several hundred of the donors called V segments functional above 56.7% productive rearrangements and segregating when the between-donor standard deviation exceeded 5%. A statistical classification framework was built to diagnose cytomegalovirus status from the catalog of TCR beta chain sequences. V and J gene assignment, in a later analysis, came from comparing TCR nucleotide sequences with IMGT/GENE-DB human TR gene sequences. The TCRdist pipeline was used in a later analysis to assign CDR3 sequences and most-parsimonious VDJ recombination scenarios. A later analysis defined each TCR beta chain by its CDR3 amino acid sequence plus V-gene family, and excluded reads lacking a unique V-gene family. As a way to deal with suspected cross-contamination and a sequencing artifact, a later analysis dropped over 550 nucleotide sequences that were highly shared and had low generation probability. In a later analysis, a clonal expansion index was calculated for each public chain from normalized within-repertoire ranks of inferred template counts. In a later analysis, generation probabilities were computed with a VDJ recombination model fitted to out-of-frame rearrangements, and the resulting probabilities were checked against IGoR. In a later analysis, TCR-TCR, TCR-HLA and TCR-CMV co-occurrence was scored with hypergeometric tests, and a repertoire-size bias correction was applied to TCR pairs. In a later analysis, false discovery rates were estimated by permuting HLA or CMV assignments 20 times. A later analysis grouped co-occurring TCRs with DBSCAN, adding TCRdist sequence similarity when clustering within HLA-allele-positive subsets. For co-occurrence clustering, repertoires with fewer than 30,000 or more than 120,000 public chains were excluded, along with 4 to 6 repertoires with anomalous nucleotide sharing. TCRdb limited this immuneACCESS table to in-frame rearrangements with V and J called. A share of clones is missing; checked studies link under half to unresolved V genes, and the rest is unexplained. The V and J calls and clone size are taken from that table; D and trimming were inferred from the DNA. For this sample there are about 140,000 clones; over 75% appear just once. Around 1.3% of the sample goes to the ten largest clones.

These data belong to a study of cytomegalovirus exposure and HLA in healthy donors (dated by TCRdb to the late 2010s). For the wider study: An earlier analysis of several hundred of the donors reported roughly 300 Gb of sequence data and 117 million unique TCR beta sequences obtained from about 170 million T cells. An early release that covered fewer than 800 HLA-typed donors contained about 300 gigabases of sequencing data and around 80 million unique TCR sequences. Of the roughly 400 genotyped donors, more than 75% were placed in the genetic ancestry cluster associated with self-reported Caucasian donors. The aim of the study was to test whether cataloging public T cell receptors could identify signatures of past pathogen exposure. The T cell repertoires of 666 subjects were profiled by immunosequencing and related to cytomegalovirus serostatus. A separate validation cohort of some 130 different subjects was used in addition to the 666-subject first cohort. The study combined high-throughput TCR immunosequencing, statistical association of individual TCRs with disease status, and machine learning to predict cytomegalovirus infection status. A later analysis re-analyzed previously published TCR beta repertoires from 500 to 700 donors and added high-resolution HLA genotyping to study TCR occurrence patterns. In the later analysis, no new phenotypic data were used to find candidate immune exposures; instead, reliance was placed on TCR beta sequences and their occurrence across donors. To decide whether each TCR beta V gene segment behaved as functional or pseudogenic, an earlier analysis of 587 of the donors relied on high-throughput TCR beta sequencing. Donor age, sex, ethnicity and CMV serostatus were compiled together with the repertoire data. A later genetic analysis used genome-wide SNP genotypes for 398 of the 666 donors, treating that subset as a discovery cohort. Every discovery cohort repertoire had been produced on one sequencing platform. HLA typing covered class I and class II loci at four-digit resolution. The number of typed donors differed by locus: roughly 629-640 for A, B, C, DRB1 and DQB1; about 520 for DQA1; fewer than 610 for DPA1; and some 430 for DPB1. Several DR-DQ haplotypes were treated as single units for association and clustering because of strong linkage in the cohort. Across under 500 genotyped donors of the cohort, an average of about 200,000 unique TCR beta nucleotide sequences per donor were sequenced, and 15% to 20% of those sequences were non-productive. Overall study results and their limits: The earlier analysis of nearly 600 of the donors excluded seventeen rarely observed V segments, including chromosome 9 orphons, because counts were too low. An earlier analysis of some 560 of the donors showed that most TCR beta V segments appeared in productive rearrangements either about 87% or about 30% of the time, which broadly matched IMGT annotations. In this cohort, only TCR beta chains were sequenced, and detectable features were limited by the absence of alpha or paired-chain data. Most TCR sequences were observed very rarely across donors, whereas some public TCRs were present in many individuals. Because HLA typing was missing for some donors at each locus, association tests included only the typed subset. A later genetic analysis associated a missense DCLRE1C variant with V-gene and J-gene trimming of TCR beta chains, and an independent cohort replicated the association. A later analysis found that HLA-associated TCR beta chains were more clonally expanded and had lower generation probabilities than equally common non-associated chains. A few of the identified cytomegalovirus-associated TCR beta chains were confirmed in vitro to be specific for cytomegalovirus antigens. A further reported finding was that TCR beta sequences accurately predicted the HLA-A and HLA-B alleles for most subjects in the first cohort. According to a later genetic analysis, donors in an Asian-associated ancestry cluster had fewer N-insertions in productive TCRs than the roughly 700-donor mean. When HLA alleles, especially DR and DQ, strongly co-occurred, TCR associations were difficult to assign to individual alleles. A later analysis reported that several top co-occurrence clusters appeared linked to parvovirus B19, influenza, CMV and Epstein-Barr virus. A total of roughly 160 TCR beta chains were listed by the study as associated with cytomegalovirus. In a later analysis, the rate of TCR association differed among HLA loci, with DRB1 alleles having the most associated TCRs and HLA-C alleles having the fewest. The authors suggested that the approach could potentially be generalized to other disease states and immunological phenotypes. The only immune exposure information available for the cohort was CMV serostatus. Correlated functional status among segregating V segments might be attributable to linkage disequilibrium, but an unknown experimental factor could not be ruled out. A cluster of highly shared sequence variants was judged likely to be a technical artifact of the sequencing pipeline. A later analysis found that most CMV-associated TCR beta chains appeared HLA-restricted, with HLA associations seemingly driven largely by CMV exposure. The 87-base-pair reads could not distinguish some IMGT-functional V segments, including TRBV6-2 and TRBV6-3, so those segments were excluded. Sequencing depth was assumed to be roughly uniform across donors in the presence/absence analyses, though that assumption may not hold. In a later analysis, some 17,000 TCR beta sequences were associated with specific HLA alleles at a false discovery rate of 0.05. The classifier was reported to diagnose cytomegalovirus status with high specificity and sensitivity in both the original and validation cohorts.

From cysteine to phenylalanine, the CDR3 is 15 amino acids long. Only CDR3 DNA is held: 45 bases, read in frame from base 1. Reading the germline V gene gives CDR1 SGHRS and CDR2 YFSETQ. For this chain, trimming is 4 bases at the V end and 0 bases at the J end, and the number of junction bases without a gene match is 6. In total, around 600 healthy bone marrow donors made up the cohort. Cohort members were all nominally healthy when sampled, although unrecorded immune exposures were likely present. The donor was CMV seronegative and belonged to the group of under 400 seronegative cohort members. Each donor provided a peripheral blood sample, and peripheral blood mononuclear cells were used for TCR beta sequencing. Genomic DNA was extracted from the blood cell samples with the Qiagen DNeasy Blood Extraction Kit.

The receptor comes from a female donor in good health and CMV-seronegative. Sequencing was done on a sample of PBMCs. This chain joins TRBV5-1 to TRBJ2-5; 7 bases in between match TRBD1. The CDR3 in this case is CASSVTGDNQETQYF. The DNA is TGCGCCAGCAGCGTTACAGGGGACAACCAAGAGACCCAGTACTTC.